This entry lists 25 T cell receptor beta chains sequenced from one sample in a study of read filtering for tumor transcriptome and immune sequencing. The library was built from about 370 ng RNA with molecular barcoded adaptors for alpha/delta and beta/gamma chains. MiXCR, applied by TCRdb to the reads, yields one record per CDR3 protein. Seen here are 20,000 to 30,000 distinct CDR3 sequences, roughly 20% observed once, and the top ten hold roughly 15%. Input material: a population of CD138-negative cells sorted from bone marrow. These receptors came from a donor aged 40 or over with multiple myeloma.

For this clonotype: This may stem from a read error, because a much larger clone lies one nucleotide away. The V and J genes are TRBV7-2 and TRBJ2-3, with TRBD2 as a possible D gene (6 bases). Trimming removed 5 bases from V and 5 bases from J, with 17 bases in between. The CDR3 consists of 15 residues. Germline V gene lookup returns CDR1 SGHTA and CDR2 FQGNSA. The CDR3 nucleotides are TGTGCCAGCAGCCGGAGCTGGAGGGGTGGAGATACGCAGTATTTT. It specifies CASSRSWRGGDTQYF.

This clonotype was detected ten times or more. The chain uses TRBV27 and TRBJ2-7; 13 bases line up with TRBD2. CDR1 is MNHEY and CDR2 is SMNVEV in the germline V gene (reference sequence). The trim removed 6 bases at V and 3 bases at J, leaving 5 bases unmatched. CDR3 size: 15 residues. For the CDR3, the DNA is TGTGCCAGCAGCTTGACTAGCGGGGGGATCTACGAGCAGTACTTC. The encoded protein is CASSLTSGGIYEQYF.

This clonotype was observed at least ten times. V and J are TRBV28 and TRBJ2-7; 14 nucleotides align to TRBD2. The germline V gene encodes CDR1 MDHEN and CDR2 SYDVKM. The junction had 14 bases not matched to a gene; V was cut back by 8 bases and J by 2 bases. This CDR3 comprises 18 residues. The CDR3 bases are TGTGCCAGCGTCAGGGGGACTAGCGGGAGAGGGGCCCCCTACGAGCAGTACTTC. Its translation is CASVRGTSGRGAPYEQYF.

This clonotype came up many times. This chain connects TRBV2 to TRBJ1-5, with 10 bases lining up with TRBD1. With 6 bases clipped from V and 4 bases from J, the junction kept 9 bases outside the gene matches. CDR1 and CDR2 (germline): SNHLY, FYNNEI. CDR3 length equals 16 residues. The CDR3 DNA sequence: TGTGCCAGCAGGCGGGACAGGGGACCCCCTAATCAGCCCCAGCATTTT. Residues: CASRRDRGPPNQPQHF.

Notes on this clonotype: Being one base from a much bigger clone, this may be a read error. The rearrangement uses TRBV11-2 and TRBJ2-5, with 12 bases identical to TRBD2. Germline lookup yields CDR1 SGHAT and CDR2 FQNNGV. This CDR3 is built from 16 residues. V gave up 1 base and J gave up 9 bases; unmatched junction bases: 9. This CDR3 is CASSLGLAGDAKAQYF. CDR3 DNA: TGTGCCAGCAGCTTAGGACTAGCGGGAGACGCGAAGGCCCAGTACTTC.

This clonotype was counted ten times or more. The chain couples TRBV10-3 to TRBJ2-7; 7 positions agree with TRBD1. Germline V gene data show CDR1 as ENHRY and CDR2 as SYGVKD. V lost 3 bases and J lost 2; bases outside the gene matches: 4. The length of the CDR3 is 14 residues. The CDR3 reads CAISDPTGTYEQYF. CDR3 DNA: TGTGCCATCAGTGATCCGACAGGGACCTACGAGCAGTACTTC.

This clonotype came up many times. CDR3 region: CASTIWTGRNTGELFF. CDR3 coding DNA: TGTGCCAGCACAATATGGACAGGGCGGAACACCGGGGAGCTGTTTTTT. J is TRBJ2-2 and V is TRBV28; 8 nucleotides align to TRBD1. Germline CDR1 reads MDHEN; CDR2 reads SYDVKM. V dropped 7 bases and J dropped 1; count of bases not matched to a gene: 8. The CDR3 loop spans 16 amino acids.

Concerning this clonotype itself: A much bigger clone sits one base away, suggesting this may be a read error. The chain uses TRBV29-1 and TRBJ2-2, with 12 nucleotides matching TRBD2. The CDR3 is made up of 15 amino acids. Germline CDR1 and CDR2: SQVTM and ANQGSEA. The CDR3 sequence: CSTKTSGSGTGELLF. The DNA of the CDR3 is TGCAGCACCAAGACTAGCGGGAGTGGTACCGGGGAGCTGCTTTTT.

This clonotype came up many times. The chain uses TRBV13 and TRBJ1-1, with a possible D match to TRBD1 (6 bases). There are 14 residues in the CDR3. V lost 4 bases to trimming and J lost 5 bases, with 14 bases between them. The germline V gene encodes CDR1 PRHDT and CDR2 FYEKMQ (reference sequence). The DNA for the CDR3 is TGTGCCAGCAGCTCAACCAGGGGTGGGACTGAAGCTTTCTTT. Amino acids: CASSSTRGGTEAFF.

Note on this clonotype: Just one base apart from a much larger clone, this may be a read error. The V gene is TRBV6-1, the J gene TRBJ1-4; no firm D call. The CDR3 contains 16 residues. CDR1 MNHNS and CDR2 SASEGT come from the germline V gene. The CDR3 coding sequence is TGTGCCAGCAGTTCCGGCGAGACGGCAACTAATGAAAGACTGTTTTTT. Protein sequence: CASSSGETATNERLFF.

Points on this clonotype: This may be a read error: a much more frequent sequence differs by one nucleotide. The chain couples TRBV11-2 to TRBJ2-1; unclear D gene. CDR3 length: 11 amino acids. Germline V lookup: CDR1 SGHAT, CDR2 FQNNGV. This CDR3 is CASSSDNGQFF. In nucleotides, the CDR3 is TGTGCCAGCAGCTCCGACAATGGGCAGTTCTTC.

With regard to this clonotype: This sequence may be a read error, since a much larger clone differs from it by one base. V usage is TRBV29-1 and J usage is TRBJ2-5; D remains ambiguous. CDR3 length: 13 amino acids. The germline V gene encodes CDR1 SQVTM and CDR2 ANQGSEA. The V and J ends lost 2 bases and 2 bases respectively, with 9 bases between them. The CDR3 spells CSVEKTVQETQYF. The CDR3 DNA reads TGCAGCGTTGAAAAGACGGTACAAGAGACCCAGTACTTC.

This clonotype was recorded at least ten times. The chain joins TRBV29-1 to TRBJ2-5; 11 bases map to TRBD2. Germline V gene lookup returns CDR1 SQVTM and CDR2 ANQGSEA. CDR3 length: 14 amino acids. The junction had 5 bases not matched to a gene; V was cut back by 4 bases and J by 4 bases. The CDR3 nucleotides read TGCAGCGTTGGAGTACTAGCGGGAGTAGAGACCCAGTACTTC. It encodes CSVGVLAGVETQYF.

This clonotype was seen ten or more times. The chain recombines TRBV4-2 with TRBJ2-1; 10 nucleotides line up with TRBD2. The CDR3 is 15 amino acids. From germline, CDR1 is LGHNA and CDR2 YNFKEQ. Trimming took 4 bases from V and 8 from J; bases not matched to a gene: 8. The CDR3 coding sequence is TGTGCCAGCAGCCCCCTAGCGGGAGCCCGCGATGAGCAGTTCTTC. This gives the protein CASSPLAGARDEQFF.

This clonotype qualifies as medium-sized (0.01 to 0.1%). The chain employs TRBV24-1 and TRBJ2-1; D unresolved. The V end lost 4 bases, the J end lost 6 bases, and 9 bases lay between the germline ends. Per germline, CDR1 KGHDR and CDR2 SFDVKD. CDR3 size: 13 residues. The CDR3 loop reads CATSDQISNEQFF. CDR3 nucleotides: TGTGCCACCAGTGACCAAATTTCCAATGAGCAGTTCTTC.

This clonotype was counted at least ten times. The chain is built from TRBV6-6 and TRBJ2-3; weak D call: TRBD2 (5 bases). Germline CDR1 MNHNY, CDR2 SVGAGI (reference sequence). V dropped 0 bases and J dropped 12 bases, with 10 bases sitting between them. CDR3 length: 12 amino acids. CDR3 in DNA: TGTGCCAGCAGTTACTCTGAAACTAGTCAGTATTTT. Translating gives CASSYSETSQYF.

This clonotype was counted at least ten times. This sequence joins TRBV29-1 and TRBJ2-1; TRBD2 is a possible D gene (6 bases). Trimming took 7 bases from V and 7 from J, leaving 14 bases between them. In germline, CDR1 is SQVTM, CDR2 ANQGSEA. The CDR3 contains 12 residues. CDR3 bases: TGCAGCGGCACCGAAAGCGGGAATGAGCAGTTCTTC. Amino acid sequence: CSGTESGNEQFF.

This clonotype was counted many times. The chain employs TRBV7-3 and TRBJ2-1; 8 nucleotides agree with TRBD2. V was pared by 1 base and J by 0 bases, with 2 bases of the junction left unmatched. This CDR3 is 16 amino acids long. CDR1 is SGHTA, CDR2 FQGTGA, per germline. The CDR3 DNA is TGTGCCAGCAGCTTAAGCGGGGGGAGCTCCTACAATGAGCAGTTCTTC. This gives the protein CASSLSGGSSYNEQFF.

This clonotype was picked up many times. The chain's CDR3 is CASSPPDQPGELFF. Here the CDR3 DNA reads TGTGCCAGCAGTCCCCCCGACCAACCTGGGGAGCTGTTTTTT. The chain carries TRBV6-6 and TRBJ2-2; D is ambiguous. The CDR3 is 14 residues long. Germline-derived CDR1 and CDR2 are MNHNY and SVGAGI (reference sequence). Trimming shortened V by 5 bases and J by 8 bases, and 15 bases separated the two germline ends.

With respect to this clonotype: A read error may account for a junction end that differs from germline. The chain employs TRBV28 and TRBJ1-4; tentative D call: TRBD1 (6 bases). CDR3 size: 12 residues. Germline lookup yields CDR1 MDHEN and CDR2 SYDVKM. The CDR3 loop reads CVATGTSEKLFF. The CDR3 DNA is TGTGTCGCGACAGGCACTAGTGAAAAACTGTTTTTT.

This clonotype was observed at least ten times. The chain couples TRBV7-8 to TRBJ2-5; 9 bases are shared with TRBD1. Germline loops: CDR1 SGHVS, CDR2 FQNEAQ. This CDR3 comprises 15 residues. The ends lost 2 bases at V and 4 bases at J; junction bases unmatched: 5. CDR3 DNA sequence: TGTGCCAGCAGCTTACTGGACAGGGGAGGAGAGACCCAGTACTTC. Its translation is CASSLLDRGGETQYF.

This clonotype was seen at least ten times. The chain is built from TRBV18 and TRBJ2-5; either TRBD1 or TRBD2 may supply D (5 bases each). V dropped 3 bases and J dropped 2 bases, with 10 bases sitting between them. In germline, CDR1 is KGHSH, CDR2 LQKENI. The CDR3 covers 14 residues. The CDR3 loop is CASSPPGRQETQYF. The CDR3 bases are TGTGCCAGCTCACCCCCAGGGAGACAAGAGACCCAGTACTTC.

This CDR3 is CASTRLDYNEQFF. The CDR3, as DNA: TGTGCCAGCACCAGACTAGATTACAATGAGCAGTTCTTC. The rearrangement uses TRBV7-9 and TRBJ2-1; D is possibly TRBD2 (6 bases). Deletions cut 7 bases from V and 4 bases from J, with 11 bases between. The CDR3 is 13 amino acids. Germline V gene data show CDR1 as SEHNR and CDR2 as FQNEAQ (reference sequence).

The chain carries TRBV28 and TRBJ2-7, with 8 bases that match TRBD2. CDR1 is MDHEN and CDR2 is SYDVKM in the germline V gene. The CDR3 has 15 amino acids. V lost 5 bases, J lost 6 bases, and 12 bases stayed unmatched. The CDR3 sequence: CASSPRGSGISEQYF. The CDR3 coding sequence is TGTGCCAGCAGTCCCCGGGGTAGCGGGATATCCGAGCAGTACTTC.

This clonotype was seen ten or more times. This chain connects TRBV20-1 to TRBJ2-4; 10 nucleotides line up with TRBD2. J lost 0 bases, V lost 6 bases, and 5 bases had no gene match. Germline CDR1 and CDR2: DFQATT and SNEGSKA (reference sequence). The CDR3 length is 15 residues. The CDR3 reads CSAQGLAVAKNIQYF. The DNA of the CDR3 is TGCAGTGCCCAAGGACTAGCGGTAGCCAAAAACATTCAGTACTTC.